The 2 T cell receptor beta chains presented below share a single source sample, sequenced in a study of memory CD4+ T cells and cytomegalovirus serostatus. Libraries were prepared by immunoSEQ multiplex PCR; TCRdb keeps only in-frame clonotypes and omits some of them. This sample has just over 45,000 clones, with under 85% found just once. Single viable CD3+CD4+CD8-CD45RO+ cells were sorted as the memory CD4+ T cells. Sequencing input: memory CD4+ T cells from blood. Receptors originate from an adult in good health and CMV-seronegative.

The genes are TRBV9 and TRBJ1-2; maybe TRBD1 (6 bases). Deletions cut 4 bases from V and 7 bases from J, with 14 bases between. Per germline, CDR1 SGDLS and CDR2 YYNGEE. The CDR3 length is 13 residues. CDR3 bases: TGTGCCAGCAGCCCCGGGACACAGAGTGGCTACACCTTC. This sequence encodes CASSPGTQSGYTF.

This chain links TRBV5-5 with TRBJ1-2, with 7 positions matching TRBD1. V was pared by 2 bases and J by 5 bases, with 6 bases of the junction left unmatched. CDR3 length equals 14 residues. Germline V CDR1 and CDR2: SGHKS, YYEKEE (reference sequence). The DNA of the CDR3 is TGTGCCAGCAGCTTAAGACAGGGAACTTATGGCTACACCTTC. It translates to CASSLRQGTYGYTF.